Listed here are 31 T cell receptor beta chains from one sample, sequenced in a study of OX40 agonist ivuxolimab in advanced cancers. The method was immunoSEQ multiplex PCR; TCRdb's version includes in-frame clones alone and lacks a portion of them. In the table there are about 67,000 clones, about 80% of which are singletons. The sequences come from CD4+ or CD8+ T cells sorted from blood, collected in a trial of the OX40 agonist ivuxolimab. Receptor source: an adult with an advanced solid tumor such as melanoma, head and neck, liver or kidney cancer.

The rearrangement links TRBV28 to TRBJ2-1; no definite D call. Germline values: CDR1 MDHEN, CDR2 SYDVKM. The V end lost 10 bases, the J end lost 5 bases, and 18 bases lay between the germline ends. CDR3 size: 14 residues. The CDR3 protein is CATWTPSFDNEQFF. For the CDR3, the DNA is TGTGCCACCTGGACCCCCTCCTTTGACAATGAGCAGTTCTTC. The full variable domain, in which reference TRBV28 and TRBJ2-1 provide the parts outside the CDR3, is DVKVTQSSRYLVKRTGEKVFLECVQDMDHENMFWYRQDPGLGLRLIYFSYDVKMKEKGDIPEGYSVSREKKERFSLILESASTNQTSMYLCATWTPSFDNEQFFGPGTRLTVL.

A single count supports this clone. The gene calls are TRBV7-2 and TRBJ2-1; D gene ambiguous. Trimming removed 8 bases from V and 0 bases from J, with 2 bases in between. The CDR3 is made up of 11 amino acids. Germline CDR1 is SGHTA and CDR2 is FQGNSA. The CDR3 bases are TGTGCCAGCGCCTCCTACAATGAGCAGTTCTTC. Amino acid sequence: CASASYNEQFF.

V usage is TRBV7-9 and J usage is TRBJ2-2; D unresolved. V was cut by 6 bases and J by 0 bases, with 2 bases left in between. CDR3 size: 12 residues. The germline CDR1 and CDR2 sequences are SEHNR and FQNEAQ (reference sequence). Here the CDR3 DNA reads TGTGCCAGCAGGACGAACACCGGGGAGCTGTTTTTT. Residues: CASRTNTGELFF.

This chain uses TRBV13 with TRBJ2-3; either TRBD1 or TRBD2 may fit D (5 bases each). CDR3 length: 13 amino acids. With 6 bases removed from V and 2 bases from J, the gap between germline ends came to 9 bases. Germline loops: CDR1 PRHDT, CDR2 FYEKMQ (reference sequence). The CDR3 region is CASSWDHTDTQYF. For the CDR3, the DNA is TGTGCCAGCAGTTGGGACCACACAGATACGCAGTATTTT.

CDR3 sequence reads: CASSPGPVGYGYTF. CDR3 DNA sequence: TGTGCCAGCAGCCCCGGACCGGTGGGCTACGGCTACACCTTC. The chain combines TRBV5-8 with TRBJ1-2; the D is unclear. The length of the CDR3 is 14 residues. Germline CDR1 and CDR2: SGHTS and YDEGEE. V lost 4 bases and J lost 8, with 18 bases in between.

The chain combines TRBV28 with TRBJ2-3; 13 bases align to TRBD2. Germline trimming cut 2 bases from V and 1 base from J; bases unmatched to any gene: 9. The CDR3 consists of 19 residues. Germline lookup yields CDR1 MDHEN and CDR2 SYDVKM. For the CDR3, the DNA is TGTGCCAGCAGTTTAATGGGACTAGCGGGGACATTTGGCACAGATACGCAGTATTTT. Its protein product is CASSLMGLAGTFGTDTQYF.

The genes are TRBV7-9 and TRBJ2-1; D unresolved. CDR1 is SEHNR and CDR2 is FQNEAQ in the germline V gene (reference sequence). V dropped 1 base and J dropped 8 bases, with 12 bases sitting between them. The length of the CDR3 is 14 residues. The CDR3 DNA reads TGTGCCAGCAGCTTAGAGAGCCGGCTGGATGAGCAGTTCTTC. Translation gives CASSLESRLDEQFF.

This clone was detected ten times or more. The gene calls are TRBV19 and TRBJ1-5; D may be TRBD1 (6 bases). The CDR3 is 17 residues long. V was shortened by 1 base and J by 0 bases, with 13 bases between the two germline ends. CDR1 is LNHDA and CDR2 is SQIVND in the germline V gene (reference sequence). The CDR3 DNA is TGTGCCAGTAGTATAGCCGAGGACAGATATAGCAATCAGCCCCAGCATTTT. Translated: CASSIAEDRYSNQPQHF. The full variable domain, in which reference TRBV19 and TRBJ1-5 provide the parts outside the CDR3, is DGGITQSPKYLFRKEGQNVTLSCEQNLNHDAMYWYRQDPGQGLRLIYYSQIVNDFQKGDIAEGYSVSREKKESFPLTVTSAQKNPTAFYLCASSIAEDRYSNQPQHFGDGTRLSIL.

This clone was seen a handful of times. The CDR3 sequence: CARGTSGSYNEQFF. CDR3 sequence (DNA): TGTGCCAGGGGGACTAGCGGATCCTACAATGAGCAGTTCTTC. V gene TRBV2 combines with J gene TRBJ2-1; 11 bases match TRBD2. The CDR3 has 14 amino acids. Germline V gene sequence: CDR1 SNHLY, CDR2 FYNNEI. J was trimmed by 1 base and V by 9 bases; bases with no gene match: 2.

The chain joins TRBV29-1 to TRBJ2-1; no definite D call. Germline V gives CDR1 SQVTM, CDR2 ANQGSEA. The CDR3 totals 10 residues. Trimming removed 1 base from V and 13 bases from J, with 8 bases in between. The CDR3 nucleotides are TGCAGCGTTGAAGGCCTCGAACAGTTCTTC. Residues: CSVEGLEQFF.

The chain has TRBV15 and TRBJ2-7; TRBD1 matches at 8 bases. J lost 7 bases, V lost 1 base, and 3 bases had no gene match. The germline CDR1 and CDR2 sequences are LNHNV and YYDKDF (reference sequence). The CDR3 covers 13 residues. In DNA form, the CDR3 reads TGTGCCACCAGCAGAGTGAGGGACAGGGAGCAGTACGTC. Residues: CATSRVRDREQYV.

The chain uses TRBV7-9 and TRBJ1-6, with TRBD1 matching over 7 bases. The J segment lost 7 bases and the V segment lost 1 base, leaving 1 base of the junction unmatched. The CDR3 spans 14 residues. Germline assignment: CDR1 SEHNR and CDR2 FQNEAQ (reference sequence). CDR3 DNA: TGTGCCAGCAGCTTAGGGGACAGAAATTCACCCCTCCACTTT. It translates to CASSLGDRNSPLHF.

V gene TRBV4-2 combines with J gene TRBJ2-3; TRBD2 matches 11 bases. The germline CDR1 and CDR2 sequences are LGHNA and YNFKEQ. The junction had 4 bases not matched to a gene; V was cut back by 4 bases and J by 1 base. This CDR3 has 16 amino acids. In DNA form, the CDR3 reads TGTGCCAGCAGCCCTTTAGCGGGGGGGGGCACAGATACGCAGTATTTT. Protein sequence: CASSPLAGGGTDTQYF.

CDR3 in DNA: TGTGCCAGCAGTGCCTGGACAGGGTCAGGCGGGGAGCTGTTTTTT. Protein product: CASSAWTGSGGELFF. The chain employs TRBV27 and TRBJ2-2, with 8 positions matching TRBD1. V shed 5 bases and J 7 bases; nucleotides not matched to a gene: 9. The length of the CDR3 is 15 residues. Germline lookup yields CDR1 MNHEY and CDR2 SMNVEV (reference sequence).

The gene calls are TRBV10-3 and TRBJ2-6; 7 bases agree with TRBD2. There are 19 residues in the CDR3. Germline trimming cut 6 bases from V and 0 bases from J; bases unmatched to any gene: 14. Germline CDR1 reads ENHRY; CDR2 reads SYGVKD. CDR3 coding DNA: TGTGCCATCAGCGTCAAAGCGGGATCAATAAACTCTGGGGCCAACGTCCTGACTTTC. This codes for CAISVKAGSINSGANVLTF.

The rearrangement joins TRBV28 to TRBJ2-7; D possibly corresponds to TRBD1 (6 bases). V gave up 8 bases and J gave up 6 bases, with 14 bases separating them. The CDR3 runs 12 residues. Germline CDR1 is MDHEN and CDR2 is SYDVKM. The CDR3 spells CASSDRLVEQYV. Here the CDR3 DNA reads TGTGCCAGCTCAGACAGGCTTGTCGAGCAGTACGTC.

This chain links TRBV19 with TRBJ2-1; D is unresolved. With 0 bases removed from V and 4 bases from J, the gap between germline ends came to 4 bases. The germline CDR1 and CDR2 sequences are LNHDA and SQIVND (reference sequence). The CDR3 spans 13 residues. The CDR3 nucleotides are TGTGCCAGTAGTATAGATGAGTACAATGAGCAGTTCTTC. As protein: CASSIDEYNEQFF.

This chain links TRBV5-6 with TRBJ2-7, with unresolved D. CDR3 length: 15 amino acids. Germline V gives CDR1 SGHDT, CDR2 YYEEEE. V was clipped by 1 base and J by 4 bases, with 15 bases between them. The CDR3 sequence: CASSLWQALGYEQYF. DNA of the CDR3: TGTGCCAGCAGCTTGTGGCAGGCCCTGGGTTACGAGCAGTACTTC.

This chain uses TRBV10-1 with TRBJ2-7; D remains ambiguous. Germline values: CDR1 WNHNN, CDR2 SYGVQD (reference sequence). The CDR3 length is 13 residues. Trimming took off 0 bases at V and 3 bases at J, with 6 bases between the two ends. The CDR3 region is CASSESGSYEQYV. CDR3 DNA sequence: TGCGCCAGCAGTGAGTCGGGCAGCTACGAGCAGTACGTC.

This chain joins TRBV15 and TRBJ1-2; D might be TRBD1 (6 bases). V was shortened by 5 bases and J by 1 base, with 17 bases between the two germline ends. Germline values: CDR1 LNHNV, CDR2 YYDKDF (reference sequence). The CDR3 is 16 amino acids. DNA for the CDR3: TGTGCCACCAGCTCGCCCATGGACAGCCATAACTATGGCTACACCTTC. It encodes CATSSPMDSHNYGYTF.

The sample holds one count of this clone. The chain uses TRBV6-4 and TRBJ2-7; 7 bases fit TRBD1. The CDR3 runs 14 residues. V lost 7 bases and J lost 7; bases outside the gene matches: 13. Germline CDR1 MRHNA, CDR2 SNTAGT. CDR3 DNA: TGTGCCAGCAAGGGCGGACAGGACGAGGGGGAGCAGTACGTC. Its translation: CASKGGQDEGEQYV.

This chain connects TRBV28 to TRBJ2-7, with TRBD2 matching 10 bases. From germline, CDR1 is MDHEN and CDR2 SYDVKM. The length of the CDR3 is 16 residues. V lost 3 bases to trimming and J lost 0 bases; unmatched junction nucleotides: 5. Here the CDR3 DNA reads TGTGCCAGCAGTTTGGACACTAGCGGGAACTCCTACGAGCAGTACTTC. Amino acids: CASSLDTSGNSYEQYF.

This clone was seen only once. This sequence joins TRBV28 and TRBJ2-1, with TRBD2 matching 14 bases. CDR1 is MDHEN and CDR2 is SYDVKM in the germline V gene. The CDR3 has 14 amino acids. V lost 6 bases to trimming and J lost 9 bases; unmatched junction nucleotides: 4. CDR3 amino acids: CASRGTSGSVEQFF. CDR3 in DNA: TGTGCCAGCAGGGGGACTAGCGGGAGTGTTGAGCAGTTCTTC.

The gene calls are TRBV6-5 and TRBJ2-7; TRBD2 is a possible D gene (5 bases). Germline CDR1 and CDR2: MNHEY and SVGAGI. Trimming removed 0 bases from V and 0 bases from J, with 9 bases in between. The CDR3 consists of 15 residues. CDR3 sequence reads: CASSYSSGSSYEQYF. The CDR3 coding sequence is TGTGCCAGCAGTTACTCGAGTGGGAGCTCCTACGAGCAGTACTTC.

This clone was seen a single time. This chain links TRBV29-1 with TRBJ2-1; D possibly corresponds to TRBD2 (7 bases). Deletions cut 3 bases from V and 6 bases from J, with 9 bases between. The CDR3 spans 12 residues. Germline V gives CDR1 SQVTM, CDR2 ANQGSEA. The CDR3 DNA is TGCAGCGTTGAGGCGGGGGCCAATGAGCAGTTCTTC. It encodes CSVEAGANEQFF.

The CDR3 nucleotides read TGTGCCAGTAGTATTATTGGACAGTCCTATAATTCACCCCTCCACTTT. It codes for CASSIIGQSYNSPLHF. The genes are TRBV19 and TRBJ1-6; D perhaps matches TRBD1 (6 bases). V was pared by 3 bases and J by 1 base, with 10 bases between. The CDR3 runs to 16 residues. Germline CDR1 LNHDA, CDR2 SQIVND (reference sequence).

The chain has TRBV2 and TRBJ2-3, with D possibly matching TRBD2 (5 bases). This CDR3 region has 16 residues. Germline lookup yields CDR1 SNHLY and CDR2 FYNNEI. Between the trimmed V and J ends, which lost 0 bases and 4 bases, there was a span of 14 bases. CDR3 coding DNA: TGTGCCAGCAGTGAAGCCAGGACTGCGCTGGCAGATACGCAGTATTTT. It yields the protein CASSEARTALADTQYF.

V is TRBV28 and J is TRBJ1-4; 10 bases are a match to TRBD1. V trimming: 3 bases; J trimming: 6 bases; junction bases outside the gene matches: 10. CDR1 MDHEN and CDR2 SYDVKM come from the germline V gene. The CDR3 has 17 amino acids. CDR3 sequence reads: CASSFGDFGTGDEKLFF. CDR3 in DNA: TGTGCCAGCAGTTTTGGGGACTTTGGGACAGGGGATGAAAAACTGTTTTTT.

V gene TRBV29-1 combines with J gene TRBJ2-3; D not resolved. V lost 1 base and J lost 3, with 5 bases in between. This CDR3 is built from 12 residues. Germline loops: CDR1 SQVTM, CDR2 ANQGSEA. CDR3 sequence: CSVEGMTDTQYF. CDR3 coding DNA: TGCAGCGTTGAAGGTATGACAGATACGCAGTATTTT.

This chain links TRBV6-6 with TRBJ1-4, with D maybe TRBD1 (5 bases). The germline CDR1 and CDR2 sequences are MNHNY and SVGAGI (reference sequence). The length of the CDR3 is 13 residues. With 8 bases removed from V and 7 bases from J, the gap between germline ends came to 14 bases. The CDR3 is CASGGGAGEKLFF. The CDR3 region has the DNA TGTGCCAGCGGGGGTGGAGCTGGTGAAAAACTGTTTTTT.

This clone was counted only a few times. This sequence joins TRBV7-8 and TRBJ2-3; D possibly corresponds to TRBD2 (7 bases). The CDR3 length is 12 residues. Germline assignment: CDR1 SGHVS and CDR2 FQNEAQ. CDR3 DNA sequence: TGTGCGGGGGGGCCGGGCACAGATACGCAGTATTTT. It codes for CAGGPGTDTQYF.